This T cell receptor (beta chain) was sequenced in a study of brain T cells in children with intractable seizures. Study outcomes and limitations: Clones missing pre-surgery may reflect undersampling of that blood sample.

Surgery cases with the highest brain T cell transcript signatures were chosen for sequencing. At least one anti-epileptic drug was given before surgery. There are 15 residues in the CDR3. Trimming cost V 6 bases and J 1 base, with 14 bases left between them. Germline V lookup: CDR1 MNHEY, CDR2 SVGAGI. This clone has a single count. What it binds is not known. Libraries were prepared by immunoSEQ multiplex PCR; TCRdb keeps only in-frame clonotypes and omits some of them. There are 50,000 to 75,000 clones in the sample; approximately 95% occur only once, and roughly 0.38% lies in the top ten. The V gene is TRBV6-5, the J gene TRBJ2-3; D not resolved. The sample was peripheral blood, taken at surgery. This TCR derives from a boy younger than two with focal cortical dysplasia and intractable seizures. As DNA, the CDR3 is TGTGCCAGCAGCGGACGGTTTCAGGGCACAGATACGCAGTATTTT. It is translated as CASSGRFQGTDTQYF.